The clone carrying this TCR beta chain came up a few times. The antigen remains undetermined. The donors comprised healthy bone marrow donors. This entry comes from a study of cytomegalovirus exposure and HLA in healthy donors. Points from the study as a whole: No immune exposure information besides CMV serostatus was available. Most TCR sequences were seen very rarely across donors, but some public TCRs occurred in many.

Germline CDR1 SNHLY, CDR2 FYNNEI. With 3 bases clipped from V and 4 bases from J, the junction kept 8 bases outside the gene matches. CDR3 length equals 16 residues. Both 60 Vbeta primers and 13 Jbeta primers went into the PCR. Clones were read by immunoSEQ multiplex PCR, and TCRdb kept only the in-frame ones, dropping some. The sample lists approximately 150,000 clones; about 80% were seen once. Sequences were obtained from PBMCs. The sequence was obtained from a woman aged 40 to 49 in good health and CMV-seronegative. V is TRBV2 and J is TRBJ2-3, with 9 bases matching TRBD1. The DNA for the CDR3 is TGTGCCAGCAGTGATACAGGGGGCCTAATTGCAGATACGCAGTATTTT. It specifies CASSDTGGLIADTQYF.